This T cell receptor (beta chain) is from a study of blood T cells in healthy people across ages. Alongside a J-beta primer mix, a sample-barcoded 5' primer served in a second PCR lasting about 7 to 12 cycles. MiXCR, run by TCRdb on the 5' RACE reads, gives a single entry per CDR3 protein. The sample yields 600,000 or so distinct CDR3 sequences, around 48% seen once. The CDR3 covers 14 residues. Trimming took 5 bases from V and 1 from J, leaving 11 bases between them. Per germline, CDR1 SGHTA and CDR2 FQGNSA. In its sample, this clonotype was seen a few times. Sequenced input: blood. The clonotype originates from a man at least 80 years old in good health. V is TRBV7-2 and J is TRBJ2-5; possible D gene TRBD2, 6 bases. The CDR3 loop is CASSGTGAQETQYF. The CDR3 DNA reads TGTGCCAGCAGCGGGACGGGAGCCCAAGAGACCCAGTACTTC.